This is a list of T cell receptor beta chains from one sample in a study of T cells in Graves' hyperthyroidism and ophthalmopathy. One entry per CDR3 protein results from TCRdb running MiXCR on the multiplex PCR reads. This sample yields approximately 510,000 distinct CDR3 sequences, of which around 20% are seen a single time; about a quarter belongs to the top ten. Sequencing input: blood. The receptor set was obtained from a man younger than 35 with Graves' hyperthyroidism. Each CDR3 is given with its conserved first and last residue. The D gene is left open where the match is weak. The size field is filled for only some rows; it gives once, few, many or a size class.

clone_size j_call v_call d_call cdr3_aa cdr3_nt
few TRBJ1-3 TRBV19 - CATYHSTDFSGNTIYF TGTGCCACCTATCATTCCACGGATTTCTCTGGAAACACCATATATTTT
many TRBJ2-1 TRBV6-2/TRBV6-3 - CASRTIRTDRKNEQFF TGTGCCAGCAGAACCATCCGGACGGACAGAAAAAATGAGCAGTTCTTC
many TRBJ1-2 TRBV6-1 TRBD1 CASKEDRGGTGYTF TGTGCCAGCAAAGAAGACAGGGGAGGAACTGGCTACACCTTC
many TRBJ2-5 TRBV12-3/TRBV12-4 - CASSSDRRKTQYF TGTGCCAGCAGCTCTGACAGGAGGAAGACCCAGTACTTC
- TRBJ1-5 TRBV19 - CATSPTRLYSNQPQHF TGTGCCACCTCCCCGACGCGGCTGTATAGCAATCAGCCCCAGCATTTT
many TRBJ1-1 TRBV6-5 - CASSSSAGRQITEAFF TGTGCCAGCAGTTCCTCGGCAGGACGACAAATCACTGAAGCTTTCTTT
- TRBJ2-2 TRBV12-3/TRBV12-4 - CASSLLVPPNTGELFF TGTGCCAGCAGTTTATTGGTCCCGCCGAACACCGGGGAGCTGTTTTTT
many TRBJ2-4 TRBV6-1 - CASTFASSDIQYF TGTGCCAGCACCTTCGCCTCAAGCGACATTCAGTACTTC
many TRBJ2-5 TRBV25-1 - CAASEGGLETQYF TGTGCTGCGAGTGAAGGGGGATTGGAGACCCAGTACTTC
- TRBJ1-1 TRBV25-1 - CASSPSSGNTEAFF TGTGCCAGCAGTCCAAGCTCGGGGAACACTGAAGCTTTCTTT
many TRBJ2-2 TRBV6-2/TRBV6-3 - CASSYSGPGGLFF TGTGCCAGCAGTTACTCGGGTCCCGGGGGGCTGTTTTTT
- TRBJ1-2 TRBV28 TRBD1 CASTLSDRGPGYTF TGTGCCAGCACACTCTCGGACAGGGGGCCGGGCTACACCTTC
- TRBJ2-6 TRBV28 - CASSGSRGISGANVLTF TGTGCCAGCAGTGGTTCTAGGGGTATCTCTGGGGCCAACGTCCTGACTTTC
- TRBJ2-7 TRBV4-1 - CASSQDRQESSYEQYF TGCGCCAGCAGCCAAGATCGTCAGGAAAGCTCCTACGAGCAGTACTTC
- TRBJ1-1 TRBV29-1 - CSASQGWRNTEAFF TGCAGCGCAAGCCAGGGGTGGAGGAACACTGAAGCTTTCTTT
many TRBJ1-3 TRBV20-1 - CSASVGTGNTIYF TGCAGTGCTAGCGTAGGGACAGGAAACACCATATATTTT
- TRBJ1-1 TRBV10-2 - CASSEGVKGWTEAFF TGCGCCAGCAGTGAAGGTGTGAAGGGTTGGACTGAAGCTTTCTTT
- TRBJ2-7 TRBV10-3 - CAIGTHEQYF TGTGCCATCGGAACCCACGAGCAGTACTTC
many TRBJ2-7 TRBV6-1 - CVSSEFKGYEQYF TGTGTCAGCAGTGAATTCAAGGGCTACGAGCAGTACTTC
many TRBJ2-5 TRBV2 TRBD1 CASRDRGEETQYF TGTGCCAGCAGGGACAGGGGGGAAGAGACCCAGTACTTC
- TRBJ2-5 TRBV7-9 - CASSSPGEEEETQYF TGTGCCAGCAGCTCTCCGGGGGAGGAGGAAGAGACCCAGTACTTC
few TRBJ1-5 TRBV20-1 - CSAPPQGSNQPQHF TGCAGTGCCCCCCCCCAGGGTAGCAATCAGCCCCAGCATTTT
- TRBJ1-2 TRBV12-3/TRBV12-4 TRBD1 CASSLGTGGVYGYTF TGTGCCAGCAGTTTAGGGACAGGGGGCGTGTATGGCTACACCTTC
few TRBJ1-1 TRBV19 - CVSSTGTLRSGAHTEAFF TGTGTCAGTAGTACCGGAACCCTGAGGTCCGGGGCCCACACTGAAGCTTTCTTT
few TRBJ2-2 TRBV24-1 TRBD1 CATSDRPDRGTGELFF TGTGCCACCAGTGACCGTCCGGACAGGGGTACCGGGGAGCTGTTTTTT
many TRBJ1-2 TRBV20-1 - CSASLGGDGYTF TGCAGTGCTAGCCTGGGGGGCGATGGCTACACCTTC
many TRBJ1-5 TRBV6-1 - CASSDIREWQPQHF TGTGCCAGCAGTGATATCAGGGAGTGGCAGCCCCAGCATTTT
few TRBJ2-5 TRBV30 - CAWGIVGQYF TGTGCCTGGGGTATCGTAGGCCAATACTTC
- TRBJ2-7 TRBV12-3/TRBV12-4 - CASTRDWDSYEQYF TGTGCCAGCACCCGGGACTGGGACTCCTACGAGCAGTACTTC
many TRBJ2-2 TRBV28 - CASSLTVGELFF TGTGCCAGCAGTTTAACGGTGGGGGAGCTGTTTTTT
- TRBJ1-2 TRBV12-5 - CASGFIGRTDYGYTF TGTGCTAGTGGTTTTATAGGTAGGACCGACTATGGCTACACCTTC
- TRBJ1-1 TRBV30 - CAWGQSRTEAFF TGTGCCTGGGGACAGTCGCGTACTGAAGCTTTCTTT
many TRBJ2-2 TRBV20-1 - CSATSGRELFF TGCAGTGCTACTAGTGGCCGGGAGCTGTTTTTT
few TRBJ1-1 TRBV9 TRBD1 CASSPSGGWGTEAFF TGTGCCAGCAGCCCTTCAGGGGGATGGGGTACTGAAGCTTTCTTT
many TRBJ2-2 TRBV11-2 TRBD1 CASETGANTGELFF TGTGCCAGCGAGACAGGGGCGAACACCGGGGAGCTGTTTTTT
many TRBJ1-3 TRBV24-1 TRBD1 CATSDPGQGFRYSGNTIYF TGTGCCACCAGTGACCCGGGACAGGGCTTTCGCTACTCTGGAAACACCATATATTTT
many TRBJ2-7 TRBV6-1 - CASSEPRGAVTYEQYF TGTGCCAGCAGTGAACCTAGGGGCGCAGTGACCTACGAGCAGTACTTC
- TRBJ1-5 TRBV12-5 - CASGLPGGWPQHF TGTGCTAGTGGTTTACCGGGGGGGTGGCCCCAGCATTTT
few TRBJ1-1 TRBV4-1 TRBD1 CASSQDPTGGLLDTEAFF TGCGCCAGCAGCCAAGATCCGACAGGGGGCCTCTTGGACACTGAAGCTTTCTTT
- TRBJ1-2 TRBV10-1 TRBD1 CASLSPGQGLRGYTF TGCGCCAGCCTCTCCCCGGGACAGGGGCTGAGAGGCTACACCTTC
- TRBJ1-2 TRBV3-1 - CASSQDKRSYGYTF TGTGCCAGCAGCCAAGATAAACGGAGCTATGGCTACACCTTC
many TRBJ1-1 TRBV2 - CASNFNWGTEAFF TGTGCCAGCAATTTTAATTGGGGAACTGAAGCTTTCTTT
many TRBJ1-5 TRBV6-5 - CASSYTRGVQPQHF TGTGCCAGCAGTTACACGAGAGGGGTTCAGCCCCAGCATTTT